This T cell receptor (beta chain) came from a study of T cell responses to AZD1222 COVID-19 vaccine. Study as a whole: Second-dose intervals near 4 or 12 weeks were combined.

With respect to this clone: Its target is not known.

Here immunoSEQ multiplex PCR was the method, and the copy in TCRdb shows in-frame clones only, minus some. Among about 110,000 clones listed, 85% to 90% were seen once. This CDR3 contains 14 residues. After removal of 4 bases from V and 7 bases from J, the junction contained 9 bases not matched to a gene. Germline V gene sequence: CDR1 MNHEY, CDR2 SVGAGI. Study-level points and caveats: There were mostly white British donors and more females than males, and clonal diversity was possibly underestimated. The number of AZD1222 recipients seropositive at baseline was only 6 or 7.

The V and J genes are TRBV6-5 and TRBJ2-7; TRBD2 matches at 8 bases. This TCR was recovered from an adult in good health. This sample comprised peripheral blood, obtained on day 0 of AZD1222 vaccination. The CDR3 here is CASSSSGRVGEQYF. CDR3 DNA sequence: TGTGCCAGCAGTTCAAGCGGGAGAGTGGGGGAGCAGTACTTC.